Shown below are 23 T cell receptor beta chains from a single sample sequenced in a study of OX40 agonist ivuxolimab in advanced cancers. This table comes from immunoSEQ multiplex PCR, and its TCRdb copy is limited to in-frame clones, with some not included. This table has tens of thousands of clones, 87% appearing once. Specimen: CD4+ or CD8+ T cells sorted from blood, collected in a trial of the OX40 agonist ivuxolimab. The receptor set was obtained from an adult with an advanced solid tumor such as melanoma, head and neck, liver or kidney cancer.

This chain connects TRBV28 to TRBJ2-6, with D possibly TRBD2 on 6 matching bases. With 6 bases removed from V and 2 bases from J, the gap between germline ends came to 17 bases. The CDR3 extends over 17 amino acids. Germline CDR1 reads MDHEN; CDR2 reads SYDVKM. The CDR3 spells CASRSNSWRAGANVLTF. In DNA form, the CDR3 reads TGTGCCAGCAGGTCGAATAGTTGGAGGGCTGGGGCCAACGTCCTGACTTTC.

The chain links TRBV7-6 to TRBJ1-6; possibly TRBD1 for D (5 bases). Germline CDR1 reads SGHVS; CDR2 reads FNYEAQ. The CDR3 extends over 15 amino acids. The ends were cut back, 3 bases at V and 5 bases at J, with 11 bases in the middle. In nucleotides, the CDR3 is TGTGCCAGCAGCTTTGGGGGAACAGATAATTCACCCCTCCACTTT. Protein product: CASSFGGTDNSPLHF.

The chain carries TRBV7-2 and TRBJ2-1; 8 bases align to TRBD2. The germline V gene encodes CDR1 SGHTA and CDR2 FQGNSA. The trim removed 9 bases at V and 5 bases at J, leaving 9 bases unmatched. The CDR3 runs 14 residues. CDR3 region: CASRRVAGNNEQFF. As DNA, the CDR3 is TGTGCCAGTAGGAGGGTAGCGGGGAACAATGAGCAGTTCTTC.

This clone has just one count. The gene calls are TRBV5-1 and TRBJ2-7, with 12 nucleotides matching TRBD2. V lost 3 bases and J lost 6; bases outside the gene matches: 4. This CDR3 is 14 amino acids long. In germline, CDR1 is SGHRS, CDR2 YFSETQ. As DNA, the CDR3 is TGCGCCAGCAGCTCCGGGACTAGCGGGCGCGAGCAGTACTTC. This translates into CASSSGTSGREQYF.

The CDR3 nucleotides are TGTGCCAGCAGCGCTATAGGAGGCGGCAACTACGAGCAGTACTTC. Translated, it gives CASSAIGGGNYEQYF. The chain links TRBV5-6 to TRBJ2-7; D might be TRBD2 (5 bases). The germline V gene encodes CDR1 SGHDT and CDR2 YYEEEE. The CDR3 runs 15 residues. Trimming left V 4 bases short and J 3 bases short, with 17 bases between.

This clone was picked up a small number of times. This sequence joins TRBV30 and TRBJ1-1; unclear D gene. Germline CDR1 is GTSNPN and CDR2 is SVGIG (reference sequence). Trimming shortened V by 4 bases and J by 1 base, and 10 bases separated the two germline ends. The CDR3 has 13 residues. The CDR3 DNA follows: TGTGCCTGGACCCTGCAAAAGAACACTGAAGCTTTCTTT. This sequence encodes CAWTLQKNTEAFF.

The chain is built from TRBV6-4 and TRBJ1-2, with TRBD1 identical over 12 bases. Germline-derived CDR1 and CDR2 are MRHNA and SNTAGT. The ends lost 5 bases at V and 4 bases at J; junction bases unmatched: 8. The CDR3 totals 16 residues. CDR3 sequence: CASSQPGTGGSYGYTF. In DNA, the CDR3 is TGTGCCAGCAGTCAACCCGGGACAGGGGGCAGCTATGGCTACACCTTC.

V and J are TRBV10-2 and TRBJ2-3, with D maybe TRBD1 (5 bases). CDR1 and CDR2 from the germline V gene are WSHSY and SAAADI. CDR3 length: 15 residues. The V end was cut by 7 bases, the J end by 3 bases, with 17 bases between. The DNA of the CDR3 is TGCGCCAGCAAAGAGATTGACAGTCGAACAGATACGCAGTATTTT. This gives the protein CASKEIDSRTDTQYF.

The J gene is TRBJ1-5, the V gene TRBV5-1; unclear D gene. Per the germline V gene, CDR1 is SGHRS and CDR2 is YFSETQ. The CDR3 runs to 14 residues. V was cut by 0 bases and J by 1 base, with 5 bases left in between. The CDR3 DNA sequence: TGCGCCAGCAGCTTGGGAGGGAGCAATCAGCCCCAGCATTTT. It is translated as CASSLGGSNQPQHF.

The chain recombines TRBV10-1 with TRBJ2-7; 9 nucleotides line up with TRBD1. The J segment lost 6 bases and the V segment lost 6 bases, leaving 9 bases of the junction unmatched. Germline V CDR1 and CDR2: WNHNN, SYGVQD (reference sequence). This CDR3 spans 14 amino acids. In DNA form, the CDR3 reads TGCGCCAGCAGCCAAGGGACAGGGAAAGGCGAGCAGTACTTC. It encodes CASSQGTGKGEQYF.

V gene TRBV30 combines with J gene TRBJ2-7, with 10 bases fitting TRBD1. The CDR3 totals 18 residues. Germline CDR1 is GTSNPN and CDR2 is SVGIG (reference sequence). The J segment lost 3 bases and the V segment lost 1 base, leaving 15 bases of the junction unmatched. CDR3 residues: CAWSGDRGPFPPFYEQYF. As DNA, the CDR3 is TGTGCCTGGAGTGGTGACAGGGGGCCATTCCCCCCTTTCTACGAGCAGTACTTC. The entire variable domain, with the rest obtained from reference TRBV30 and TRBJ2-7, is as follows: SQTIHQWPATLVQPVGSPLSLECTVEGTSNPNLYWYRQAAGRGLQLLFYSVGIGQISSEVPQNLSASRPQDRQFILSSKKLLLSDSGFYLCAWSGDRGPFPPFYEQYFGPGTRLTVT.

The J gene is TRBJ1-1, the V gene TRBV4-3; D unclear. The CDR3 contains 13 residues. Germline CDR1 reads LGHNA; CDR2 reads YSLEER. V lost 0 bases to trimming and J lost 5 bases, with 7 bases between them. The CDR3 DNA reads as TGCGCCAGCAGCCAAGAACCCCGGACTGAAGCTTTCTTT. It specifies CASSQEPRTEAFF.

V and J are TRBV6-1 and TRBJ1-6; 7 positions match TRBD1. This CDR3 spans 18 amino acids. V was pared by 1 base and J by 0 bases, with 6 bases of the junction left unmatched. Germline V gene sequence: CDR1 MNHNS, CDR2 SASEGT. The CDR3: CASSEGLPGGSYNSPLHF. The DNA of the CDR3 is TGTGCCAGCAGTGAAGGGCTCCCAGGGGGCTCCTATAATTCACCCCTCCACTTT.

This clone is termed medium-sized (0.01 to 0.1%). The V call is TRBV11-2, the J call TRBJ2-2; D is undetermined. This CDR3 contains 14 residues. V lost 4 bases and J 4 bases, leaving 10 bases between the germline ends. CDR1 and CDR2 (germline): SGHAT, FQNNGV. CDR3 DNA: TGTGCCAGCAGCTCCCCTTCTAGCACCGGGGAGCTGTTTTTT. Translation gives CASSSPSSTGELFF.

The V call is TRBV11-3, the J call TRBJ2-7; tentative D call: TRBD2 (5 bases). The CDR3 runs to 12 residues. CDR1 is SGHNT and CDR2 is YENEEA in the germline V gene. The V gene lost 5 bases and the J gene lost 6 bases, with 11 bases spanning the gap. This chain's CDR3 is CASSGGPGEQYF. Here the CDR3 DNA reads TGTGCCAGCAGCGGAGGTCCGGGCGAGCAGTACTTC.

V usage is TRBV19 and J usage is TRBJ1-5; 9 bases fit TRBD1. With V trimmed by 6 bases and J by 5 bases, 8 bases remained unmatched. Germline V gene sequence: CDR1 LNHDA, CDR2 SQIVND (reference sequence). The CDR3 contains 15 residues. In DNA form, the CDR3 reads TGTGCCAGTAGCGCCTCGACAGGGGGTTATCAGCCCCAGCATTTT. Protein sequence: CASSASTGGYQPQHF.

This sequence joins TRBV7-2 and TRBJ2-7; 8 bases are a match to TRBD1. The germline gives CDR1 SGHTA, CDR2 FQGNSA. This CDR3 spans 16 amino acids. With 5 bases clipped from V and 6 bases from J, the junction kept 15 bases outside the gene matches. The DNA for the CDR3 is TGTGCCAGCAGCCCTGCTAGGACAGGGAAAACGTCCGAGCAGTACTTC. Amino acid sequence: CASSPARTGKTSEQYF.

V is TRBV6-1 and J is TRBJ1-3; the D gene is possibly TRBD1 (6 bases). The CDR3 has 15 residues. The germline CDR1 and CDR2 sequences are MNHNS and SASEGT. Trimming pared 2 bases from V and 2 bases from J, leaving 10 bases between. In DNA form, the CDR3 reads TGTGCCAGCAGTGAATACCGGACAGCTGGAAACACCATATATTTT. This codes for CASSEYRTAGNTIYF.

This clone is a singleton in its sample. The V gene is TRBV6-5, the J gene TRBJ1-5; 7 nucleotides match TRBD1. Unmatched junction bases numbered 5, after V lost 6 bases and J lost 3 bases. Looked up from germline, CDR1 is MNHEY and CDR2 is SVGAGI. The CDR3 contains 14 residues. This CDR3 is CASRAGGFNQPQHF. DNA of the CDR3: TGTGCCAGCAGGGCAGGGGGATTCAATCAGCCCCAGCATTTT.

The J gene is TRBJ1-1, the V gene TRBV5-4, with D tentatively TRBD1 (5 bases). V was pared by 0 bases and J by 1 base, with 7 bases between. CDR3 length equals 14 residues. Germline CDR1 SGHNT, CDR2 YYREEE (reference sequence). Here the CDR3 reads CASSLEGPNTEAFF. The CDR3 coding sequence is TGTGCCAGCAGCTTGGAGGGGCCGAACACTGAAGCTTTCTTT. Variable domain in full (rest from reference TRBV5-4 and TRBJ1-1): ETGVTQSPTHLIKTRGQQVTLRCSSQSGHNTVSWYQQALGQGPQFIFQYYREEENGRGNFPPRFSGLQFPNYSSELNVNALELDDSALYLCASSLEGPNTEAFFGQGTRLTVV.

The V and J genes are TRBV28 and TRBJ2-3; TRBD2 matches at 9 bases. The ends lost 4 bases at V and 5 bases at J; junction bases unmatched: 13. Germline loops: CDR1 MDHEN, CDR2 SYDVKM. The CDR3 sequence is 17 residues long. DNA of the CDR3: TGTGCCAGCAGTTCCCCTCGTCGCGGGAGGGCCAGAGATACGCAGTATTTT. Translating it yields CASSSPRRGRARDTQYF.

V usage is TRBV4-3 and J usage is TRBJ2-3; 11 nucleotides align to TRBD2. From germline, CDR1 is LGHNA and CDR2 YSLEER. This CDR3 comprises 14 residues. V gave up 8 bases and J gave up 4 bases; unmatched junction bases: 5. The CDR3 DNA reads as TGCGCCAGCGCCCGTAGCGGGAGGGCAGATACGCAGTATTTT. It is translated as CASARSGRADTQYF.

This clone was observed a single time. J is TRBJ1-2 and V is TRBV19, with D possibly being TRBD1 (6 bases). Germline values: CDR1 LNHDA, CDR2 SQIVND (reference sequence). This CDR3 comprises 15 residues. The ends were cut back, 3 bases at V and 3 bases at J, with 14 bases in the middle. Written as DNA, the CDR3 is TGTGCCAGTAGTATCTACTCAGGGGCGGACTATGGCTACACCTTC. It is translated as CASSIYSGADYGYTF.